What follows are 8 T cell receptor beta chains derived from one specimen sequenced in a study of radiotherapy plus CTLA-4 blockade in lung cancer. Repertoires were generated with immunoSEQ multiplex PCR, while TCRdb's copy carries only in-frame clones and drops some. The sample gives 95,000 to 150,000 clones, about 87% of which show up once; 5.5% to 7% is in the top ten. Sequenced here: peripheral blood, sampled from a patient treated with radiotherapy plus ipilimumab. The receptors derive from a human donor with non-small cell lung cancer that progressed on radiotherapy plus ipilimumab.

This rearrangement joins TRBV25-1 to TRBJ2-2; 7 bases are shared with TRBD1. The CDR3 has 15 residues. The germline V gene encodes CDR1 MGHDK and CDR2 SYGVNS. V lost 2 bases, J lost 3 bases, and 3 bases stayed unmatched. The CDR3 region has the DNA TGTGCCAGCAGTGAAACAGGACAGGACACCGGGGAGCTGTTTTTT. It is translated as CASSETGQDTGELFF.

The genes are TRBV5-1 and TRBJ2-7; D tentatively fits TRBD1 or TRBD2 (5 bases each). The CDR3 is made up of 12 amino acids. Germline V lookup: CDR1 SGHRS, CDR2 YFSETQ. Trimming shortened V by 6 bases and J by 6 bases, and 13 bases separated the two germline ends. CDR3: CASKRGAGEQYF. CDR3 nucleotides: TGCGCCAGCAAGAGGGGCGCGGGCGAGCAGTACTTC.

The chain has TRBV9 and TRBJ1-3, with 10 bases identical to TRBD1. Per germline, CDR1 SGDLS and CDR2 YYNGEE. V gave up 4 bases and J gave up 4 bases; unmatched junction bases: 14. The CDR3 totals 18 residues. The CDR3 loop reads CASSLGQGIGAGGNTIYF. Written as DNA, the CDR3 is TGTGCCAGCAGCCTGGGACAGGGGATAGGAGCAGGAGGAAACACCATATATTTT.

The CDR3 DNA is TGTGCCAGCAGAGCCCTCCTTAGTATGTCAGATACGCAGTATTTT. This gives the protein CASRALLSMSDTQYF. The chain recombines TRBV6-6 with TRBJ2-3; D uncertain. V dropped 6 bases and J dropped 4 bases, with 17 bases sitting between them. The V gene's germline CDR1 is MNHNY and CDR2 SVGAGI (reference sequence). CDR3 length: 15 residues.

The chain links TRBV29-1 to TRBJ1-3, with 9 bases lining up with TRBD1. Trimming removed 6 bases from V and 3 bases from J; junction bases left unmatched: 3. The CDR3 contains 13 residues. CDR1 is SQVTM, CDR2 ANQGSEA, per germline. CDR3 amino acids: CSVGGQGGNTIYF. The CDR3 nucleotides are TGCAGCGTCGGGGGACAGGGTGGAAACACCATATATTTT.

The V and J genes are TRBV6-1 and TRBJ2-3; D possibly corresponds to TRBD2 (5 bases). With 4 bases removed from V and 3 bases from J, the gap between germline ends came to 20 bases. In germline, CDR1 is MNHNS, CDR2 SASEGT. There are 17 residues in the CDR3. The CDR3 nucleotides read TGTGCCAGCAGTGCCTACGGGATGTTTGGCGTGACAGATACGCAGTATTTT. As protein: CASSAYGMFGVTDTQYF.

This clone was counted a few times. The genes are TRBV4-1 and TRBJ1-2, with D perhaps TRBD1 (5 bases). Germline V gene lookup returns CDR1 MGHRA and CDR2 YSYEKL. Trimming left V 3 bases short and J 5 bases short, with 16 bases between. The CDR3 has 15 amino acids. CDR3 protein: CASSQQVGAQYGYTF. The CDR3 DNA reads TGCGCCAGCAGCCAGCAGGTCGGGGCCCAGTATGGCTACACCTTC.

The chain has TRBV12-5 and TRBJ2-1; TRBD1 aligns across 10 bases. V gave up 5 bases and J gave up 7 bases; unmatched junction bases: 5. The CDR3 is 14 amino acids. Germline lookup yields CDR1 LGHNT and CDR2 FRNRAP. The DNA for the CDR3 is TGTGCTAGTGGTCTAGACAGGGGGCGTAATGAGCAGTTCTTC. This codes for CASGLDRGRNEQFF.